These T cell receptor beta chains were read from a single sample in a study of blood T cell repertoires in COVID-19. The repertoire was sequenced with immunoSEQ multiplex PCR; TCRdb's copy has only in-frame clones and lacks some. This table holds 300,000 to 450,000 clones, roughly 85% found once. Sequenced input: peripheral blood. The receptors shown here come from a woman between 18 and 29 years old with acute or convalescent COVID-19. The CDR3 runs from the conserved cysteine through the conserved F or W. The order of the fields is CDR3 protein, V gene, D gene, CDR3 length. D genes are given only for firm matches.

CDR3aa: CASSRGDRSTNEKLFF
v_gene: TRBV4-1
d_gene: -
len: 16

CDR3aa: CASSLTGGTEAFF
v_gene: TRBV7-9
d_gene: TRBD1
len: 13

CDR3aa: CAGERDGGEAFF
v_gene: TRBV11-2
d_gene: -
len: 12

CDR3aa: CASSAPGTGGHGELFF
v_gene: TRBV9
d_gene: TRBD1
len: 16

CDR3aa: CASSPEGQPQHF
v_gene: TRBV28
d_gene: -
len: 12

CDR3aa: CASSREQFF
v_gene: TRBV2
d_gene: -
len: 9

CDR3aa: CASSIRGQGTEQYF
v_gene: TRBV19
d_gene: -
len: 14

CDR3aa: CASSHRTKSFNTGELFF
v_gene: TRBV6-6
d_gene: -
len: 17

CDR3aa: CASEYRETQYF
v_gene: TRBV6-5
d_gene: -
len: 11

CDR3aa: CASSARQGYEQYF
v_gene: TRBV19
d_gene: TRBD1
len: 13

CDR3aa: CASGSLAGGPMNYEQYF
v_gene: TRBV9
d_gene: TRBD2
len: 17

CDR3aa: CASDDHRDTDYEAFF
v_gene: TRBV9
d_gene: -
len: 15

CDR3aa: CASSLTGQGYNNEQFF
v_gene: TRBV5-6
d_gene: -
len: 16

CDR3aa: CASSLQGAPEAFF
v_gene: TRBV5-1
d_gene: TRBD1
len: 13

CDR3aa: CASSTWTGGDYGYTF
v_gene: TRBV5-8
d_gene: TRBD1
len: 15

CDR3aa: CASSLTGTGGQETQYF
v_gene: TRBV28
d_gene: TRBD1
len: 16

CDR3aa: CASSLGTGDSEANVLTF
v_gene: TRBV5-8
d_gene: TRBD1
len: 17

CDR3aa: CASSQRTGLTGANVLTF
v_gene: TRBV9
d_gene: TRBD1
len: 17

CDR3aa: CASSTLVATGELFF
v_gene: TRBV7-3
d_gene: -
len: 14

CDR3aa: CASSVGTSGGYNEQFF
v_gene: TRBV9
d_gene: TRBD2
len: 16

CDR3aa: CASSLEWDRREQYF
v_gene: TRBV5-1
d_gene: TRBD1
len: 14

CDR3aa: CASSLAPGGDAFF
v_gene: TRBV7-6
d_gene: TRBD1
len: 13

CDR3aa: CASSNPGQARGAKNIQYF
v_gene: TRBV27
d_gene: TRBD1
len: 18

CDR3aa: CASSQDHYAETQYF
v_gene: TRBV14
d_gene: -
len: 14

CDR3aa: CAWSSPLSEQYF
v_gene: TRBV30
d_gene: -
len: 12

CDR3aa: CASTPGVTNEKLFF
v_gene: TRBV9
d_gene: -
len: 14

CDR3aa: CASSRGQGANTGELFF
v_gene: TRBV5-1
d_gene: TRBD1
len: 16

CDR3aa: CAGGQGDGNQPQHF
v_gene: TRBV28
d_gene: TRBD1
len: 14

CDR3aa: CASSVYEREEQETQYF
v_gene: TRBV18
d_gene: TRBD2
len: 16

CDR3aa: CASTKKKNTEAFF
v_gene: TRBV6-5
d_gene: -
len: 13